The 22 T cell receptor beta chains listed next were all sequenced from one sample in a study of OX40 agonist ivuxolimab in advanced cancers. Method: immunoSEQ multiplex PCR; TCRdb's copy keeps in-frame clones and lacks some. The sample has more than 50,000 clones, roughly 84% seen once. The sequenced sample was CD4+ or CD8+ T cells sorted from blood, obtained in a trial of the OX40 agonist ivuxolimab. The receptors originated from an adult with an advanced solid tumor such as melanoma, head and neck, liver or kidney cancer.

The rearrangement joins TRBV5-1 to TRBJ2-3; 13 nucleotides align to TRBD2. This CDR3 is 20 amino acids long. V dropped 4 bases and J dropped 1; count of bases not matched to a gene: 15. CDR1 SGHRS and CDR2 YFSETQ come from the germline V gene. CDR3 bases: TGCGCCAGCAGCCCCGGACTAGCGGGAGATTTTTGGGGCGGCACAGATACGCAGTATTTT. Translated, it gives CASSPGLAGDFWGGTDTQYF. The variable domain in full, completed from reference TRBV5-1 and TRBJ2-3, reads KAGVTQTPRYLIKTRGQQVTLSCSPISGHRSVSWYQQTPGQGLQFLFEYFSETQRNKGNFPGRFSGRQFSNSRSEMNVSTLELGDSALYLCASSPGLAGDFWGGTDTQYFGPGTRLTVL.

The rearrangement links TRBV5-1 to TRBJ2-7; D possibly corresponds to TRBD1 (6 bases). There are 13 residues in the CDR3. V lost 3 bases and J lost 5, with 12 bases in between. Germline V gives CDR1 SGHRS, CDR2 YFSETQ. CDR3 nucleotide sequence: TGCGCCAGCAGCTCATCAGGGGACCACGAGCAGTACTTC. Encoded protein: CASSSSGDHEQYF.

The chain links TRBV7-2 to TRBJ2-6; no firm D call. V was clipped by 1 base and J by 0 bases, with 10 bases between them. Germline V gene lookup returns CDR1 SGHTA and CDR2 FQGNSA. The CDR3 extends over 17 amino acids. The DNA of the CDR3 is TGTGCCAGCAGCTTAGAAGAGGATTACTCTGGGGCCAACGTCCTGACTTTC. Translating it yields CASSLEEDYSGANVLTF.

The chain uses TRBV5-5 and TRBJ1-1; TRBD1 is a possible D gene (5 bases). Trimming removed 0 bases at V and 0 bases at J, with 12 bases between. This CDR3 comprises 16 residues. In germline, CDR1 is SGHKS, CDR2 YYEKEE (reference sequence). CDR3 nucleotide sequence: TGTGCCAGCAGCTTGGCCCCTGGGGGTCTGAACACTGAAGCTTTCTTT. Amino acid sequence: CASSLAPGGLNTEAFF.

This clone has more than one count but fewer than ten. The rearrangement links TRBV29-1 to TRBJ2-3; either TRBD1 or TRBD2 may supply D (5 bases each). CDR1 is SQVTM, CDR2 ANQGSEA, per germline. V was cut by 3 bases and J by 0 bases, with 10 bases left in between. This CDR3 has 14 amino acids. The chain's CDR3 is CSVDGTLSTDTQYF. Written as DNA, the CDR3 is TGCAGCGTTGACGGGACCCTTAGCACAGATACGCAGTATTTT.

CDR3: CASSLGGLVGGYTF. The CDR3 DNA reads as TGTGCCAGCAGCTTGGGGGGTTTGGTCGGTGGCTACACCTTC. The gene calls are TRBV7-9 and TRBJ1-2; possibly TRBD1 for D (5 bases). Germline assignment: CDR1 SEHNR and CDR2 FQNEAQ (reference sequence). The CDR3 extends over 14 amino acids. The V gene lost 3 bases and the J gene lost 7 bases, with 15 bases spanning the gap.

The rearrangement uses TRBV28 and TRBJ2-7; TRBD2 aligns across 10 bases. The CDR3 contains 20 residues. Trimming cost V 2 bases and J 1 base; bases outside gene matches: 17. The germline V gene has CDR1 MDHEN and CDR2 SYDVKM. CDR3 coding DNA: TGTGCCAGCAGTTTAGAGAATTGGGCTAGCGGGGGTAGAACGTCCTACGAGCAGTACTTC. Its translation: CASSLENWASGGRTSYEQYF. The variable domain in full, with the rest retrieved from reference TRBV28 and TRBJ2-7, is DVKVTQSSRYLVKRTGEKVFLECVQDMDHENMFWYRQDPGLGLRLIYFSYDVKMKEKGDIPEGYSVSREKKERFSLILESASTNQTSMYLCASSLENWASGGRTSYEQYFGPGTRLTVT.

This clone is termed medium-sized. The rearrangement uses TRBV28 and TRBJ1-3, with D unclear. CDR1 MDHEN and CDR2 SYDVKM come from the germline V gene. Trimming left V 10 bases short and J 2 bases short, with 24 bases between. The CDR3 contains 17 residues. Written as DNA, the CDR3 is TGTGCCACCTCCCAAAAATCTGTTGGCAGAACTGGAAACACCATATATTTT. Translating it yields CATSQKSVGRTGNTIYF.

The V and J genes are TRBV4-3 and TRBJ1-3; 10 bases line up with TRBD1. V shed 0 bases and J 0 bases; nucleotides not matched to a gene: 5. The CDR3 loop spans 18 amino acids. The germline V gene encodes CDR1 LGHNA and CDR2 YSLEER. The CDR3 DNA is TGCGCCAGCAGCCAAGATCCCGGGACAGGGGACTCTGGAAACACCATATATTTT. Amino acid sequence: CASSQDPGTGDSGNTIYF.

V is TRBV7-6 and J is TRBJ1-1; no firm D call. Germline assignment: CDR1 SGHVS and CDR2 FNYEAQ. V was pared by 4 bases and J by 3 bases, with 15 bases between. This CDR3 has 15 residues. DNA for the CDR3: TGTGCCAGCAGCTCCTCCCCCGGTGGGGACACTGAAGCTTTCTTT. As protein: CASSSSPGGDTEAFF.

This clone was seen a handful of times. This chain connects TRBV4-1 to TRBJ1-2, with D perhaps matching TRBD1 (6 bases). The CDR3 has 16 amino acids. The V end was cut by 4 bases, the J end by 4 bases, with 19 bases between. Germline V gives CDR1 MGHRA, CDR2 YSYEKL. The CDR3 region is CASSPRITGPAYGYTF. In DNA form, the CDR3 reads TGCGCCAGCAGCCCAAGAATAACAGGGCCCGCCTATGGCTACACCTTC.

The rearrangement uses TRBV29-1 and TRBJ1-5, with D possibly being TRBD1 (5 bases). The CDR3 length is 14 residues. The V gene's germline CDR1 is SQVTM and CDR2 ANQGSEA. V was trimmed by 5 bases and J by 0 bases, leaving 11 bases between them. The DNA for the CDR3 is TGCAGCGTTAGTGGGACCGCTAGCAATCAGCCCCAGCATTTT. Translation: CSVSGTASNQPQHF.

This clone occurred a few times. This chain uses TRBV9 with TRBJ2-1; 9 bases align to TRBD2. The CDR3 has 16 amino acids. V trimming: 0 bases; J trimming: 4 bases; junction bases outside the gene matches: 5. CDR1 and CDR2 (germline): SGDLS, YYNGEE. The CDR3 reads CASSVARLAEYNEQFF. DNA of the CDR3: TGTGCCAGCAGCGTAGCTCGACTAGCGGAGTACAATGAGCAGTTCTTC.

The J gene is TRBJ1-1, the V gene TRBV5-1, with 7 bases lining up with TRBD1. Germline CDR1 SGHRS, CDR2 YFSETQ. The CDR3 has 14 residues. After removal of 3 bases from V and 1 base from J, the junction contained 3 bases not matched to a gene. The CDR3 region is CASSSGQENTEAFF. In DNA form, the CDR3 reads TGCGCCAGCAGCTCCGGACAGGAGAACACTGAAGCTTTCTTT.

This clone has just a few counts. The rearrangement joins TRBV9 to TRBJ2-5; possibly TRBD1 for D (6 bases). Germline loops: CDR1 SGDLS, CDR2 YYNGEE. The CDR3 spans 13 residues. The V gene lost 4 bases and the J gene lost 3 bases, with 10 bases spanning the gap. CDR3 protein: CASSLGQKETQYF. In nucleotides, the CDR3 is TGTGCCAGCAGCCTTGGACAGAAAGAGACCCAGTACTTC.

In nucleotides, the CDR3 is TGTGCCATCAGTGGACGGGGGAATGAGCAGTTCTTC. Its translation is CAISGRGNEQFF. V is TRBV10-3 and J is TRBJ2-1, with a tentative D call TRBD2 (6 bases). CDR3 size: 12 residues. Germline CDR1 ENHRY, CDR2 SYGVKD. Trimming removed 4 bases from V and 7 bases from J, with 8 bases in between.

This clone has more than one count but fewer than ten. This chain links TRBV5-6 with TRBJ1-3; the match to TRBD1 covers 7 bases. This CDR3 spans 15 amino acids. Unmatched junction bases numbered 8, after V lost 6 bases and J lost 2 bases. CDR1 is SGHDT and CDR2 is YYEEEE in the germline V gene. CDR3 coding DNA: TGTGCCAGCACCAGGGGGGGACGAACTGGAAACACCATATATTTT. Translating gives CASTRGGRTGNTIYF.

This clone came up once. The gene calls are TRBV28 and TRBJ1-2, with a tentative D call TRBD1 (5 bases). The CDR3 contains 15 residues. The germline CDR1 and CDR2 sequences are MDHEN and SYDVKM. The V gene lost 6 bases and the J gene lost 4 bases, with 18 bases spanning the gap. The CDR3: CASRKTTDSFYGYTF. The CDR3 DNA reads TGTGCCAGCAGAAAAACGACCGACAGTTTCTATGGCTACACCTTC.

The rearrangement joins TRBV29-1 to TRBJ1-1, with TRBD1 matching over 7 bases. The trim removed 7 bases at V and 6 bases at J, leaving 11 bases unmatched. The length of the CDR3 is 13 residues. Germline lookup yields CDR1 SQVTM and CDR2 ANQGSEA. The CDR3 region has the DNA TGCAGCGCCCGGGAGGGGGCTGGGGCTGAAGCTTTCTTT. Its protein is CSAREGAGAEAFF.

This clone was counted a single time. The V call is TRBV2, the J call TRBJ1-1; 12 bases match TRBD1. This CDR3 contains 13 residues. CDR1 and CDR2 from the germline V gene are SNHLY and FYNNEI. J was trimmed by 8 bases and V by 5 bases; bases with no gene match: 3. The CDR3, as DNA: TGTGCCAGCAGTCGGGACAGGGGGCGGGAAGCTTTCTTT. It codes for CASSRDRGREAFF.

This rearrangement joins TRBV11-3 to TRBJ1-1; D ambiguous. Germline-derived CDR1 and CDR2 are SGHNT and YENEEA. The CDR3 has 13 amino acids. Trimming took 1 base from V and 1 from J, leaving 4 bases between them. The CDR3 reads CASSLGRNTEAFF. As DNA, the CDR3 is TGTGCCAGCAGCTTAGGCCGGAACACTGAAGCTTTCTTT.

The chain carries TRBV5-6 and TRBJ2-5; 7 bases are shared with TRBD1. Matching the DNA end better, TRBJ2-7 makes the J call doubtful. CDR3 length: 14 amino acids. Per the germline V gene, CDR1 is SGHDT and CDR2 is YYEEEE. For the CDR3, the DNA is TGTGCCAGCAGCTTGGGACAGGGAATGCGCGAGCAGTACTTC. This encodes CASSLGQGMREQYF.